The entry below describes one T cell receptor beta chain. Produced via immunoSEQ multiplex PCR; TCRdb's table is partial and in-frame only. The table lists 15,000 or so clones, 84% of them singletons. This sample was taken from a study of OX40 agonist ivuxolimab in advanced cancers. Study-wide background: Partial responses were achieved by three patients, of whom one had hepatocellular carcinoma and two had cutaneous melanoma.

The CDR3 consists of 11 residues. V gave up 6 bases and J gave up 4 bases, with 7 bases separating them. From germline, CDR1 is MDHEN and CDR2 SYDVKM. The genes are TRBV28 and TRBJ2-7; no reliable D call. Here the sequenced sample was CD4+ or CD8+ T cells sorted from blood, taken in a trial of the OX40 agonist ivuxolimab. The clonotype originates from an adult with an advanced solid tumor such as melanoma, head and neck, liver or kidney cancer. The CDR3 DNA reads TGTGCCAGCAGAGGACCGTACGAGCAGTACTTC. Translating it yields CASRGPYEQYF.